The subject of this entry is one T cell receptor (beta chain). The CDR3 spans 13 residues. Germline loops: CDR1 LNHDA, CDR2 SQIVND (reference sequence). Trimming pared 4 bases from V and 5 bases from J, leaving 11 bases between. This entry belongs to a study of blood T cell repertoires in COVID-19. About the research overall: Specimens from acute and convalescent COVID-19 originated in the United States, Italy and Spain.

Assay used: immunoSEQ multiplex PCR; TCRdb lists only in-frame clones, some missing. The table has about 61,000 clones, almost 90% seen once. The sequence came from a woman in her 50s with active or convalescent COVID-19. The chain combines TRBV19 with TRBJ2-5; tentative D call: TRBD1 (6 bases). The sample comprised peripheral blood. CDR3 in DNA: TGTGCCAGTAGTAAGGGGGATCAGGAGACCCAGTACTTC. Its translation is CASSKGDQETQYF.